The 19 T cell receptor beta chains below were found in one sample sequenced in a study of T-cell memory formation after mild COVID-19. A single record per CDR3 protein comes from TCRdb applying MiXCR to the 5' RACE reads. Of hundreds of thousands of distinct CDR3 sequences detected, under 20% appear once; the ten largest clones hold roughly 23%. Sample: PBMCs or a T cell subset sorted from them (not recorded which). Source of these receptors: a young man who had mild COVID-19 (a few samples of this study predate the infection). Cell type and time point are not known.

This clonotype was recorded a few times. This rearrangement joins TRBV6-5 to TRBJ2-3; possibly TRBD2 for D (7 bases). Germline CDR1 MNHEY, CDR2 SVGAGI. The CDR3 spans 16 residues. V shed 2 bases and J shed 3 bases, with 15 bases lying between them. CDR3 region: CASSYRPAGATDTQYF. In nucleotides, the CDR3 is TGTGCCAGCAGTTACCGACCCGCGGGGGCAACAGATACGCAGTATTTT.

This chain links TRBV11-2 with TRBJ2-2; D gene unclear. V lost 6 bases and J 5 bases, leaving 10 bases between the germline ends. CDR3 length: 13 amino acids. Germline CDR1 SGHAT, CDR2 FQNNGV. The CDR3 protein is CASRVRRTGELFF. As DNA, the CDR3 is TGTGCCAGCAGAGTCAGAAGGACCGGGGAGCTGTTTTTT.

This clonotype was seen more than once but under ten times. CDR3 bases: TGCGCCAGCAGTCGGGACAGGGGCTCGCAGACCCAGTACTTC. Translation gives CASSRDRGSQTQYF. V usage is TRBV5-1 and J usage is TRBJ2-5, with 10 bases fitting TRBD1. V lost 5 bases to trimming and J lost 6 bases; unmatched junction nucleotides: 7. CDR3 length equals 14 residues. From germline, CDR1 is SGHRS and CDR2 YFSETQ.

This clonotype was counted only a few times. The rearrangement joins TRBV5-1 to TRBJ2-1; D might be TRBD2 (6 bases). Trimming pared 3 bases from V and 8 bases from J, leaving 12 bases between. CDR1 is SGHRS and CDR2 is YFSETQ in the germline V gene. CDR3 length: 13 residues. In DNA form, the CDR3 reads TGCGCCAGCAGCTCGGGGCCGGGGGATGAGCAGTTCTTC. Protein: CASSSGPGDEQFF.

The V call is TRBV7-8, the J call TRBJ2-6; D not resolved. The CDR3 runs 18 residues. The V gene lost 1 base and the J gene lost 3 bases, with 16 bases spanning the gap. Germline CDR1 and CDR2: SGHVS and FQNEAQ. CDR3 protein: CASSLGRAAQVGANVLTF. CDR3 nucleotides: TGTGCCAGCAGCTTAGGTAGGGCTGCTCAGGTTGGGGCCAACGTCCTGACTTTC.

This clonotype turned up a few times. This chain's CDR3 is CASSPRVGGENTEAFF. CDR3 nucleotides: TGTGCCAGCTCACCAAGGGTAGGCGGCGAGAACACTGAAGCTTTCTTT. The chain recombines TRBV18 with TRBJ1-1, with D unresolved. V was trimmed by 2 bases and J by 1 base, leaving 14 bases between them. Germline V lookup: CDR1 KGHSH, CDR2 LQKENI. The CDR3 is made up of 16 amino acids.

The chain recombines TRBV6-6 with TRBJ1-1, with D hard to call. The germline CDR1 and CDR2 sequences are MNHNY and SVGAGI (reference sequence). The V gene lost 7 bases and the J gene lost 3 bases, with 12 bases spanning the gap. The CDR3 covers 13 residues. The CDR3 DNA follows: TGTGCCAGCAATAAGGAGGAGGACACTGAAGCTTTCTTT. Its translation is CASNKEEDTEAFF.

The DNA for the CDR3 is TGTGCCAGCAGGGCGACAGTCATCGAGCAGTACGTC. It specifies CASRATVIEQYV. The chain is built from TRBV6-2 or TRBV6-3 and TRBJ2-7, with D possibly TRBD1 on 5 matching bases. Per germline, CDR1 MNHEY and CDR2 SVGEGT. V was pared by 6 bases and J by 6 bases, with 12 bases between. The CDR3 covers 12 residues.

Only a few counts were recorded for this clonotype. The chain couples TRBV6-6 to TRBJ2-1, with D maybe TRBD1 (6 bases). CDR3 length equals 12 residues. The ends were cut back, 6 bases at V and 9 bases at J, with 12 bases in the middle. CDR1 is MNHNY and CDR2 is SVGAGI in the germline V gene (reference sequence). The CDR3 spells CASRQGMGEQFF. Here the CDR3 DNA reads TGTGCCAGCAGACAGGGAATGGGTGAGCAGTTCTTC.

The V call is TRBV2, the J call TRBJ2-1; a possible D gene is TRBD2 (6 bases). V was shortened by 6 bases and J by 0 bases, with 12 bases between the two germline ends. The CDR3 is made up of 15 amino acids. CDR1 and CDR2 from the germline V gene are SNHLY and FYNNEI. The CDR3 reads CASRGGLDSYNEQFF. The CDR3 coding sequence is TGTGCCAGCAGGGGGGGACTGGACTCCTACAATGAGCAGTTCTTC.

The V call is TRBV11-2, the J call TRBJ1-5, with TRBD1 matching over 8 bases. The junction had 2 bases not matched to a gene; V was cut back by 1 base and J by 0 bases. The germline V gene encodes CDR1 SGHAT and CDR2 FQNNGV. The CDR3 loop spans 16 amino acids. The CDR3, as DNA: TGTGCCAGCAGCTTAGGGCAGGGGGCTAGCAATCAGCCCCAGCATTTT. It translates to CASSLGQGASNQPQHF.

J is TRBJ2-3 and V is TRBV2; 8 nucleotides line up with TRBD2. Germline CDR1 reads SNHLY; CDR2 reads FYNNEI. V lost 6 bases and J lost 1; bases outside the gene matches: 3. The CDR3 runs to 14 residues. This CDR3 is CASRPLAGTDTQYF. CDR3 sequence (DNA): TGTGCCAGCAGACCACTAGCGGGCACAGATACGCAGTATTTT.

This clonotype was counted only a few times. The gene calls are TRBV12-3 or TRBV12-4 and TRBJ1-6; 9 bases map to TRBD1. This CDR3 is built from 14 residues. V dropped 6 bases and J dropped 8; count of bases not matched to a gene: 5. The CDR3 nucleotides read TGTGCCAGCAGGGGACAGGGTGGGGATTCACCCCTCCACTTT. Amino acid sequence: CASRGQGGDSPLHF.

The chain is built from TRBV20-1 and TRBJ1-2, with TRBD1 matching 9 bases. CDR1 DFQATT and CDR2 SNEGSKA come from the germline V gene (reference sequence). This CDR3 has 12 residues. V gave up 5 bases and J gave up 6 bases; unmatched junction bases: 4. Here the CDR3 DNA reads TGCAGTGCTCCGGACAGGGGCAATGGCTACACCTTC. Translating it yields CSAPDRGNGYTF.

This clonotype showed up just a few times. The CDR3: CASSLSRPRVSGGSTDTQYF. The DNA for the CDR3 is TGTGCCAGCAGCCTCTCCCGTCCGAGGGTTAGCGGGGGTAGCACAGATACGCAGTATTTT. V gene TRBV7-3 combines with J gene TRBJ2-3; 9 bases align to TRBD2. Germline V gives CDR1 SGHTA, CDR2 FQGTGA. After removal of 5 bases from V and 0 bases from J, the junction contained 18 bases not matched to a gene. This CDR3 has 20 residues.

This chain joins TRBV25-1 and TRBJ2-2, with D tentatively TRBD1 (6 bases). The V gene lost 4 bases and the J gene lost 4 bases, with 13 bases spanning the gap. CDR1 and CDR2 from the germline V gene are MGHDK and SYGVNS. CDR3 size: 15 residues. CDR3 sequence reads: CASSVLTGFTGELFF. The CDR3 DNA is TGTGCCAGCAGTGTGCTGACAGGCTTCACCGGGGAGCTGTTTTTT.

The J gene is TRBJ1-2, the V gene TRBV6-1; the match to TRBD1 covers 9 bases. The V gene's germline CDR1 is MNHNS and CDR2 SASEGT. The V segment lost 1 base and the J segment 7 bases; nucleotides outside the gene matches: 4. The CDR3 is 14 amino acids. CDR3 region: CASSEVGTGTGYTF. The CDR3 nucleotides read TGTGCCAGCAGTGAAGTTGGGACAGGGACTGGCTACACCTTC.

A few counts support this clonotype. The chain couples TRBV5-1 to TRBJ1-2, with D maybe TRBD1 (6 bases). The V end was cut by 0 bases, the J end by 8 bases, with 17 bases between. In germline, CDR1 is SGHRS, CDR2 YFSETQ. The CDR3 runs to 15 residues. The CDR3 DNA sequence: TGCGCCAGCAGCTTGGAAGCGTCAGGGGCAGGAGGCTACACCTTC. Its translation is CASSLEASGAGGYTF.

This chain links TRBV11-2 with TRBJ2-3, with 8 positions matching TRBD1. Germline V lookup: CDR1 SGHAT, CDR2 FQNNGV. This CDR3 has 18 amino acids. Trimming cost V 2 bases and J 7 bases; bases outside gene matches: 17. The CDR3: CASSLYGTGGPAMNTQYF. CDR3 bases: TGTGCCAGCAGCTTATACGGGACAGGTGGTCCAGCCATGAATACGCAGTATTTT.